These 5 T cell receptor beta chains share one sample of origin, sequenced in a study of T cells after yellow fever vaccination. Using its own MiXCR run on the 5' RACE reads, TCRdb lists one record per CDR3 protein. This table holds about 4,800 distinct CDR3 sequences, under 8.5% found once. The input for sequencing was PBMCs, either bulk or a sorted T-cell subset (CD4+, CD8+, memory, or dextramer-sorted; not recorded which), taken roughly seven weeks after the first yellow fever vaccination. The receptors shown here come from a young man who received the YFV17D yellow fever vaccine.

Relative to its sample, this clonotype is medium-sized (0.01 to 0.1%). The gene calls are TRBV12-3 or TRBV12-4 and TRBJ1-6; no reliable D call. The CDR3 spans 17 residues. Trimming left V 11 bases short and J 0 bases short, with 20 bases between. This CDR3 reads CASRHQIQPSYNSPLHF. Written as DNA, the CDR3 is TGTGCCTCTAGACACCAAATACAACCCTCCTATAATTCACCCCTCCACTTT.

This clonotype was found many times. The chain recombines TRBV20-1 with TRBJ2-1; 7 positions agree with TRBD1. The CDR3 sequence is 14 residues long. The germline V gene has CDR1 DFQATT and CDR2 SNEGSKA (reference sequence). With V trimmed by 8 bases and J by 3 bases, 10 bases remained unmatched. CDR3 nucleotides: TGCAGTTTCAGGGGGATTAAAAACTACAATGAGCAGTTCTTC. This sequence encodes CSFRGIKNYNEQFF.

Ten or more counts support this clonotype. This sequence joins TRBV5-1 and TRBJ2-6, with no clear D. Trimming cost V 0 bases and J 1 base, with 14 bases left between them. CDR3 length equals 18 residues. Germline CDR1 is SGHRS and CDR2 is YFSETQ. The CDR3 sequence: CASSLGVWVSSGANVLTF. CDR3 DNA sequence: TGCGCCAGCAGCTTGGGGGTATGGGTATCGTCTGGGGCCAACGTCCTGACTTTC.

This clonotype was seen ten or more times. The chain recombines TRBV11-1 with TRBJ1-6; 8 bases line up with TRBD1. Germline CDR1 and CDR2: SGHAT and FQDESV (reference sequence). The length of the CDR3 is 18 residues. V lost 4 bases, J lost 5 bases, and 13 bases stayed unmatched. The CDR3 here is CASSSPAGQGLNNSPLHF. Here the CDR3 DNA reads TGTGCCAGCAGCTCGCCGGCCGGACAGGGCCTTAATAATTCACCCCTCCACTTT.

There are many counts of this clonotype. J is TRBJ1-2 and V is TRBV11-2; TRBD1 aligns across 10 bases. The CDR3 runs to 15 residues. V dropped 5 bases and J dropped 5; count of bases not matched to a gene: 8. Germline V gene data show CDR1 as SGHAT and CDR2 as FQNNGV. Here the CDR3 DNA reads TGTGCCAGCAGCCCGGGATGGACAGGGGGGTATGGCTACACCTTC. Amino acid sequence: CASSPGWTGGYGYTF.